This T cell receptor beta chain stems from a study of shared clonotypes between healthy human individuals. Libraries were prepared by immunoSEQ multiplex PCR; TCRdb keeps only in-frame clonotypes and omits some of them. The sample yields 2 million to 2.5 million clones, roughly 95% seen once. The V end was cut by 2 bases, the J end by 6 bases, with 11 bases between. The germline V gene encodes CDR1 MNHEY and CDR2 SMNVEV (reference sequence). The CDR3 is made up of 13 amino acids. In regard to this clone: This same CDR3 is encoded by further DNA sequences in the sample.

The V call is TRBV27, the J call TRBJ2-7; TRBD1 might be the D (6 bases). This receptor was taken from a man aged 18 to 35 in good health. Material: naive CD4+ T cells sorted from blood. The subset: CD45RA+ positively selected. CDR3 DNA: TGTGCCAGCAGTTTAAACAGAGGGGGCGAGCAGTACTTC. Amino acid sequence: CASSLNRGGEQYF.